This T cell receptor beta chain was observed in a study of synovial regulatory T cells in juvenile arthritis. Details on this clone: What it recognizes is unknown.

Assay: immunoSEQ multiplex PCR; the TCRdb copy retains only in-frame clones and omits some. The repertoire table contains more than 9,500 clones. Regarding the study as a whole: Synovial Tregs shared more CDR3 sequences with iaTregs than other blood Tregs. Blood Treg cells that were inflammation-associated showed lower TCR diversity than other blood Treg cells.

Germline V gene sequence: CDR1 SGHRS, CDR2 YFSETQ. This CDR3 region has 16 residues. No DNA accompanies this entry. This TCR was sampled from a donor younger than 35 with juvenile idiopathic arthritis. Sequences were obtained from Treg cells from blood. As for subset: remaining (HLA-DR-negative) circulating blood Treg cells. The chain employs TRBV5-1 and TRBJ2-7; TCRdb selects TRBD2, and the lack of DNA leaves this call unchecked. Here the CDR3 reads CASSTLAGVPFYEQYF.